Each of the 14 T cell receptor beta chains below was sequenced from the same sample in a study of T cell repertoires in cytomegalovirus infection. Antigens for these TCRs are unknown. TCRdb analysed the reads with MiXCR anew, one entry per CDR3 protein. The table has fewer than 950,000 distinct CDR3 sequences, about 30% seen once. This material consisted of cultured CD8+ T cells from PBMCs, taken from culture after CMV antigen stimulation. The origin of the receptors is a human donor in good health (CMV status not recorded). Some clones in this sample may be carry-over from other donors' samples.

This clonotype came up a few times. The genes are TRBV7-2 and TRBJ2-3; TRBD2 is a possible D gene (7 bases). The length of the CDR3 is 17 residues. Germline loops: CDR1 SGHTA, CDR2 FQGNSA. Trimming removed 5 bases from V and 5 bases from J, with 23 bases in between. CDR3 loop: CASSHGRGRGPGDTQYF. The DNA for the CDR3 is TGTGCCAGCAGCCACGGGAGAGGGCGGGGGCCAGGAGATACGCAGTATTTT.

The chain has TRBV19 and TRBJ1-6; perhaps TRBD1 as D (5 bases). The CDR3 covers 16 residues. Trimming removed 6 bases from V and 4 bases from J, with 16 bases in between. The V gene's germline CDR1 is LNHDA and CDR2 SQIVND (reference sequence). In DNA form, the CDR3 reads TGTGCCAGTAGCCCCTCCAGGGTTGCTTATAATTCACCCCTCCACTTT. Protein product: CASSPSRVAYNSPLHF.

The chain employs TRBV12-3 or TRBV12-4 and TRBJ2-2; 9 nucleotides agree with TRBD2. The CDR3 has 16 residues. V gave up 0 bases and J gave up 6 bases; unmatched junction bases: 5. For the CDR3, the DNA is TGTGCCAGCAGTTTAGCGAGGGCGGGGGGGGCCGGGGAGCTGTTTTTT. Its protein is CASSLARAGGAGELFF.

In DNA form, the CDR3 reads TGTGCCAGCAGCCAGGGCCGGGTATCTGGCTACACCTTC. This encodes CASSQGRVSGYTF. The chain employs TRBV7-9 and TRBJ1-2; possible D gene TRBD1, 5 bases. CDR3 length: 13 residues. The germline CDR1 and CDR2 sequences are SEHNR and FQNEAQ (reference sequence). The germline V and J ends were trimmed by 5 bases and 7 bases, with 14 bases remaining between them. Using reference TRBV7-9 and TRBJ1-2 for the parts outside the CDR3, the full variable domain is DTGVSQNPRHKITKRGQNVTFRCDPISEHNRLYWYRQTLGQGPEFLTYFQNEAQLEKSRLLSDRFSAERPKGSFSTLEIQRTEQGDSAMYLCASSQGRVSGYTFGSGTRLTVV.

The chain carries TRBV25-1 and TRBJ1-1, with D possibly being TRBD1 (5 bases). CDR1 is MGHDK, CDR2 SYGVNS, per germline. Trimming stripped 5 bases from V and 4 bases from J, with 17 bases between. This CDR3 region has 15 residues. Here the CDR3 reads CASSRRGTRSTEAFF. CDR3 nucleotides: TGTGCCAGCAGTAGGAGGGGAACCCGGAGCACTGAAGCTTTCTTT. Drawing the rest from reference TRBV25-1 and TRBJ1-1, the complete variable domain is EADIYQTPRYLVIGTGKKITLECSQTMGHDKMYWYQQDPGMELHLIHYSYGVNSTEKGDLSSESTVSRIRTEHFPLTLESARPSHTSQYLCASSRRGTRSTEAFFGQGTRLTVV.

This clonotype was seen a few times. This chain uses TRBV28 with TRBJ2-7; 10 nucleotides line up with TRBD1. With 6 bases clipped from V and 1 base from J, the junction kept 15 bases outside the gene matches. The CDR3 extends over 18 amino acids. Per the germline V gene, CDR1 is MDHEN and CDR2 is SYDVKM. CDR3 protein: CASSSPMRRQGASYEQYV. The CDR3 bases are TGTGCCAGCAGCTCACCTATGCGTAGACAGGGGGCTTCCTACGAGCAGTACGTC.

In its sample, this clonotype was seen many times. The chain recombines TRBV7-8 with TRBJ1-5; D unclear. The CDR3 has 12 amino acids. The germline V and J ends were trimmed by 0 bases and 15 bases, with 12 bases remaining between them. The germline CDR1 and CDR2 sequences are SGHVS and FQNEAQ. DNA for the CDR3: TGTGCCAGCAGCTTAGCTACGACCGAATGGCATTTT. It specifies CASSLATTEWHF.

The chain is built from TRBV7-8 and TRBJ2-1, with D maybe TRBD2 (7 bases). This CDR3 is built from 17 residues. V was trimmed by 1 base and J by 0 bases, leaving 13 bases between them. From germline, CDR1 is SGHVS and CDR2 FQNEAQ. This chain's CDR3 is CASSLDERDTSYNEQFF. The CDR3 DNA is TGTGCCAGCAGCTTAGATGAGCGGGACACCTCCTACAATGAGCAGTTCTTC.

This clonotype was detected only a few times. CDR3 in amino acids: CATRWARGLWGYTF. DNA for the CDR3: TGTGCCACCCGTTGGGCCAGGGGGCTTTGGGGCTACACCTTC. The chain combines TRBV19 with TRBJ1-2, with 8 bases identical to TRBD1. This CDR3 has 14 amino acids. CDR1 LNHDA and CDR2 SQIVND come from the germline V gene (reference sequence). The J segment lost 8 bases and the V segment lost 10 bases, leaving 15 bases of the junction unmatched. The variable domain in full, with the rest retrieved from reference TRBV19 and TRBJ1-2, is DGGITQSPKYLFRKEGQNVTLSCEQNLNHDAMYWYRQDPGQGLRLIYYSQIVNDFQKGDIAEGYSVSREKKESFPLTVTSAQKNPTAFYLCATRWARGLWGYTFGSGTRLTVV.

This clonotype showed up just a few times. This chain connects TRBV10-3 to TRBJ2-1; 8 nucleotides line up with TRBD2. Germline lookup yields CDR1 ENHRY and CDR2 SYGVKD. The V gene end was trimmed by 10 bases and the J gene end by 6 bases; junction bases not matched to a gene: 2. CDR3 length: 11 residues. DNA of the CDR3: TGTGCCACCGGGACTAGCAATGAGCAGTTCTTC. Amino acids: CATGTSNEQFF.

V gene TRBV28 combines with J gene TRBJ2-1; 10 nucleotides match TRBD1. CDR1 is MDHEN, CDR2 SYDVKM, per germline. The CDR3 is 15 amino acids. The V and J ends lost 6 bases and 6 bases, in that order; junction bases with no gene match: 8. The CDR3 coding sequence is TGTGCCAGCAGACGTGGGACAGGGGAGCTCAATGAGCAGTTCTTC. Amino acid sequence: CASRRGTGELNEQFF.

CDR3 protein: CASSSPGLAGNEQFF. The DNA for the CDR3 is TGTGCCAGCAGCTCCCCGGGACTAGCGGGCAATGAGCAGTTCTTC. The V gene is TRBV7-9, the J gene TRBJ2-1; 12 bases align to TRBD2. After removal of 4 bases from V and 6 bases from J, the junction contained 4 bases not matched to a gene. The germline gives CDR1 SEHNR, CDR2 FQNEAQ (reference sequence). This CDR3 spans 15 amino acids.

The chain recombines TRBV7-6 with TRBJ2-7; 9 bases map to TRBD2. With 5 bases clipped from V and 5 bases from J, the junction kept 7 bases outside the gene matches. The length of the CDR3 is 14 residues. Looked up from germline, CDR1 is SGHVS and CDR2 is FNYEAQ. For the CDR3, the DNA is TGTGCCAGCAGCCCGACTAGCGGATCCCACGAGCAGTACTTC. Protein sequence: CASSPTSGSHEQYF.

The rearrangement uses TRBV20-1 and TRBJ1-2, with 11 bases that match TRBD1. V lost 1 base and J lost 6; bases outside the gene matches: 7. This CDR3 spans 15 amino acids. Germline loops: CDR1 DFQATT, CDR2 SNEGSKA (reference sequence). The CDR3 here is CSARVNGQGAHGYTF. CDR3 DNA sequence: TGCAGTGCTAGAGTGAACGGACAGGGGGCCCATGGCTACACCTTC.